This entry features one T cell receptor beta chain sequence. Antigen specificity is unknown. The record originates from a study of T cell clones after liver transplantation. Only in-frame clones appear in the TCRdb table, and some are missing; sequencing was by immunoSEQ multiplex PCR. The sample shows around 71,000 clones, 80% of them seen only once. Points from the study as a whole: These preliminary findings come from unstandardized post-transplant sampling times. A significant post-transplant drop in circulating graft-donor-reactive CD4 TCRbeta sequences occurred in most of the 8 subjects.

Thawed unstimulated PBMCs were FACS-sorted by CD3, CD4 and CD8 into two populations. The clonotype originates from a human patient who received a liver transplant. Some T cells may be provided by the graft donor. The sequenced sample was CD4+ T cells from blood, obtained 12 months after liver transplant.

The DNA for the CDR3 is TGTGCCAGCAGCTTCGCGCGGGAGGTCGTAGAGCAGTTCTTC. This encodes CASSFAREVVEQFF. V and J are TRBV7-2 and TRBJ2-1, with TRBD2 matching over 8 bases. The CDR3 spans 14 residues. Germline V gene lookup returns CDR1 SGHTA and CDR2 FQGNSA. J gave up 10 bases and V 3 bases, and 8 bases lay outside the gene matches.